This is a list of T cell receptor beta chains from one sample in a study of blood T cell dynamics during melanoma immunotherapy. TCRdb keeps only in-frame clones here, not all; method: immunoSEQ multiplex PCR. The data contain about 9,900 clones, around 85% of them singletons. The material was blood, obtained from a patient treated with checkpoint blockade. These receptors were collected from a human donor with melanoma. Both conserved end residues are part of each CDR3. Fields, in order: D gene, V gene, clone size, J gene, CDR3 length, CDR3 protein, CDR3 DNA. D genes are given only for firm matches. Where a row states a size, it is once, few, many or the class of an expanded clone; other rows omit it.

-,TRBV2,-,TRBJ2-1,13,CASSVLAYNEQFF,TGTGCCAGCAGTGTACTAGCCTACAATGAGCAGTTCTTC
-,TRBV7-6,-,TRBJ2-3,12,CASSPHTDTQYF,TGTGCCAGCAGCCCCCACACAGATACGCAGTATTTT
-,TRBV11-2,-,TRBJ2-3,15,CASSSSRDNGDTQYF,TGTGCCAGCAGCTCCTCTAGGGACAACGGGGATACGCAGTATTTT
-,TRBV27,-,TRBJ1-2,10,CASRDYGYTF,TGTGCCAGCCGCGACTATGGCTACACCTTC
TRBD2,TRBV9,once,TRBJ2-5,18,CASSVKSGGGAGQETQYF,TGTGCCAGCAGCGTAAAGAGTGGCGGGGGGGCCGGGCAAGAGACCCAGTACTTC
-,TRBV18,-,TRBJ1-3,16,CASSPRVGGSGNTIYF,TGTGCCAGCTCACCCCGTGTTGGTGGCTCTGGAAACACCATATATTTT
TRBD1,TRBV6-5,-,TRBJ2-7,14,CASTAGDRGREQYF,TGTGCCAGCACCGCAGGAGACAGGGGTAGGGAGCAGTACTTC
TRBD2,TRBV9,-,TRBJ2-5,17,CASSVAYGGGYQETQYF,TGTGCCAGCAGCGTTGCTTATGGCGGGGGGTACCAAGAGACCCAGTACTTC
-,TRBV7-6,-,TRBJ1-6,15,CASRQNSRDNSPLHF,TGTGCCAGCAGGCAAAACTCTAGGGATAATTCACCCCTCCACTTT
TRBD2,TRBV15,-,TRBJ2-1,16,CATSRTGTRTYNEQFF,TGTGCCACCAGCAGAACCGGGACTAGAACCTACAATGAGCAGTTCTTC
-,TRBV29-1,-,TRBJ1-1,15,CSVGGRGGLRSEAFF,TGCAGCGTTGGGGGCAGGGGAGGACTAAGGTCTGAAGCTTTCTTT
-,TRBV28,once,TRBJ1-3,14,CASSLFSSGNTIYF,TGTGCCAGCAGTTTATTCAGCTCTGGAAACACCATATATTTT
-,TRBV11-1,-,TRBJ2-3,15,CASSLTDPRRDTQYF,TGTGCCAGCAGCCTAACCGACCCGAGGAGAGATACGCAGTATTTT
TRBD1,TRBV18,-,TRBJ1-1,16,CASSPGEGQLDTEAFF,TGTGCCAGCTCACCGGGGGAGGGACAGCTAGACACTGAAGCTTTCTTT
-,TRBV29-1,-,TRBJ2-7,15,CSVETWGFTNYEQYF,TGCAGCGTTGAAACTTGGGGATTTACTAACTACGAGCAGTACTTC
-,TRBV6-1,-,TRBJ2-1,16,CASSGEAGLTYNEQFF,TGTGCCAGCAGTGGCGAGGCGGGCCTTACCTACAATGAGCAGTTCTTC
-,TRBV6-5,-,TRBJ2-7,11,CASTQGYEQYF,TGTGCCAGCACGCAGGGCTACGAGCAGTACTTC
TRBD2,TRBV10-2,-,TRBJ2-2,15,CASSDSSGVFGELFF,TGCGCCAGCAGTGATTCTAGCGGGGTGTTCGGGGAGCTGTTTTTT
TRBD1,TRBV7-8,once,TRBJ1-6,14,CASSFGTANSPLHF,TGTGCCAGCAGCTTCGGGACAGCGAATTCACCCCTCCACTTT
TRBD1,TRBV12-5,-,TRBJ1-6,13,CASGLQGVPPLHF,TGTGCTAGTGGTTTACAGGGGGTACCACCCCTCCACTTT
TRBD1,TRBV28,once,TRBJ1-1,13,CASSFGTGGKAFF,TGTGCCAGCAGTTTCGGGACAGGGGGCAAAGCTTTCTTT
TRBD2,TRBV11-2,-,TRBJ2-5,15,CASSSPAGTTGTQYF,TGTGCCAGCAGCAGTCCCGCCGGGACTACCGGGACCCAGTACTTC
TRBD1,TRBV30,-,TRBJ2-7,12,CAWGQGAGEQYF,TGTGCCTGGGGACAGGGGGCGGGTGAGCAGTACTTC
-,TRBV4-1,-,TRBJ1-3,15,CASSRVQSSGNTIYF,TGCGCCAGCAGCCGCGTACAGAGCTCTGGAAACACCATATATTTT
-,TRBV11-2,-,TRBJ1-1,17,CASSLDLGEAVNTEAFF,TGTGCCAGCAGCTTAGATCTTGGTGAAGCGGTGAACACTGAAGCTTTCTTT
-,TRBV2,-,TRBJ2-5,16,CASNPRGAGGGETQYF,TGTGCCAGCAACCCACGGGGGGCAGGGGGTGGGGAGACCCAGTACTTC
TRBD2,TRBV5-1,-,TRBJ2-4,19,CASSLLPAGDTLAKNIQYF,TGCGCCAGCAGCCTCCTGCCAGCGGGGGATACTTTAGCCAAAAACATTCAGTACTTC
-,TRBV5-4,-,TRBJ2-5,12,CASSADWETQYF,TGTGCCAGCAGCGCAGATTGGGAGACCCAGTACTTC
-,TRBV7-2,-,TRBJ2-1,16,CASSLESLGSYNEQFF,TGTGCCAGCAGCTTAGAGTCGCTGGGCTCCTACAATGAGCAGTTCTTC
-,TRBV28,-,TRBJ1-2,12,CASSPLFLGYTF,TGTGCCAGCAGCCCGCTATTCCTTGGCTACACCTTC
TRBD2,TRBV7-9,-,TRBJ2-3,15,CASSLLSSGVDTQYF,TGTGCCAGCAGCTTACTTTCTAGCGGGGTAGATACGCAGTATTTT
TRBD2,TRBV9,-,TRBJ2-1,15,CASSPRLAGPNEQFF,TGTGCCAGCAGCCCGAGACTAGCGGGGCCTAATGAGCAGTTCTTC
-,TRBV9,-,TRBJ2-2,13,CASSVVGVGELFF,TGTGCCAGCAGCGTAGTAGGGGTCGGGGAGCTGTTTTTT
TRBD1,TRBV9,-,TRBJ2-7,14,CASGRGQASYEQYF,TGTGCCAGCGGACGGGGACAGGCATCCTACGAGCAGTACTTC
TRBD1,TRBV29-1,-,TRBJ1-2,13,CSVEETGGYGYTF,TGCAGCGTTGAGGAAACAGGGGGCTATGGCTACACCTTC
-,TRBV10-2,-,TRBJ2-2,14,CASKNSGNTGELFF,TGCGCCAGCAAGAATAGCGGGAACACCGGGGAGCTGTTTTTT
TRBD2,TRBV10-2,-,TRBJ2-3,18,CASTGQGLAGGHADTQYF,TGCGCCAGCACTGGACAGGGGCTAGCGGGGGGGCACGCAGATACGCAGTATTTT
-,TRBV5-1,-,TRBJ2-3,15,CASSWQGPGGDTQYF,TGCGCCAGCAGCTGGCAGGGGCCTGGTGGGGATACGCAGTATTTT
TRBD2,TRBV27,-,TRBJ2-1,16,CASSSRGRGAYNEQFF,TGTGCCAGCAGTTCCCGGGGGCGGGGGGCCTACAATGAGCAGTTCTTC
TRBD1,TRBV9,-,TRBJ2-2,16,CASSVGTGRYIGELFF,TGTGCCAGCAGCGTAGGGACAGGGAGATACATCGGGGAGCTGTTTTTT
TRBD1,TRBV6-1,few,TRBJ2-5,15,CASSDQTGGQETQYF,TGTGCCAGCAGTGACCAGACAGGGGGGCAAGAGACCCAGTACTTC
-,TRBV7-9,-,TRBJ1-3,15,CASSSDTRPGNTIYF,TGTGCCAGCAGCTCCGATACCCGGCCTGGAAACACCATATATTTT
TRBD1,TRBV7-6,-,TRBJ2-3,19,CASSLDAGQGNYLTDTQYF,TGTGCCAGCAGCTTAGATGCGGGACAGGGAAATTATCTCACAGATACGCAGTATTTT
-,TRBV4-1,-,TRBJ2-6,17,CASSQAAAGSGANVLTF,TGCGCCAGCAGCCAAGCTGCGGCCGGGTCCGGGGCCAACGTCCTGACTTTC
-,TRBV5-6,-,TRBJ2-1,16,CASSLEGGEFYNEQFF,TGTGCCAGCAGCTTGGAAGGCGGTGAGTTCTACAATGAGCAGTTCTTC
-,TRBV6-5,-,TRBJ1-1,12,CASIASAGEAFF,TGTGCCAGCATAGCGTCCGCAGGAGAAGCTTTCTTT
-,TRBV9,-,TRBJ2-3,14,CASSVESDTDTQYF,TGTGCCAGCAGCGTAGAATCCGATACAGATACGCAGTATTTT
-,TRBV5-8,-,TRBJ2-1,15,CASSPGDISYNEQFF,TGTGCCAGCAGCCCCGGGGATATCTCCTACAATGAGCAGTTCTTC
TRBD2,TRBV29-1,-,TRBJ2-7,13,CSGGEGPTYEQYF,TGCAGCGGCGGGGAGGGGCCTACCTACGAGCAGTACTTC
-,TRBV29-1,-,TRBJ1-3,12,CSVDSQGNTIYF,TGCAGCGTTGATAGTCAGGGTAACACCATATATTTT
-,TRBV28,once,TRBJ2-1,15,CASTNPWGPYNEQFF,TGTGCCAGCACTAATCCGTGGGGGCCCTACAATGAGCAGTTCTTC
TRBD1,TRBV2,-,TRBJ2-1,11,CASSERQGQFF,TGTGCCAGCAGTGAACGACAGGGGCAGTTCTTC
-,TRBV5-4,-,TRBJ1-6,15,CASSQEPGSSSPLHF,TGTGCCAGCAGCCAAGAACCCGGGTCAAGTTCACCCCTCCACTTT
-,TRBV27,-,TRBJ1-2,16,CASSFQAQRWPYGYTF,TGTGCCAGCAGTTTCCAGGCTCAGAGATGGCCTTATGGCTACACCTTC